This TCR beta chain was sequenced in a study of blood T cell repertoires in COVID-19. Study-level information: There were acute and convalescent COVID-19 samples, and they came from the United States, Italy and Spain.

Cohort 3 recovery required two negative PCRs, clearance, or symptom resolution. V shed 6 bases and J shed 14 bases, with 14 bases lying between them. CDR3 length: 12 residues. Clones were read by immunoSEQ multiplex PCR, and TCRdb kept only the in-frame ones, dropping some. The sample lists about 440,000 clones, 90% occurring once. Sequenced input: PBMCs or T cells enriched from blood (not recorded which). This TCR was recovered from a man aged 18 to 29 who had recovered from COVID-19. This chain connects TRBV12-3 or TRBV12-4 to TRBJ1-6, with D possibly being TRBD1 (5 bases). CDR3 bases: TGTGCCAGCAGGACCCCGGGGGGGGCCCTCCACTTT. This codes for CASRTPGGALHF.